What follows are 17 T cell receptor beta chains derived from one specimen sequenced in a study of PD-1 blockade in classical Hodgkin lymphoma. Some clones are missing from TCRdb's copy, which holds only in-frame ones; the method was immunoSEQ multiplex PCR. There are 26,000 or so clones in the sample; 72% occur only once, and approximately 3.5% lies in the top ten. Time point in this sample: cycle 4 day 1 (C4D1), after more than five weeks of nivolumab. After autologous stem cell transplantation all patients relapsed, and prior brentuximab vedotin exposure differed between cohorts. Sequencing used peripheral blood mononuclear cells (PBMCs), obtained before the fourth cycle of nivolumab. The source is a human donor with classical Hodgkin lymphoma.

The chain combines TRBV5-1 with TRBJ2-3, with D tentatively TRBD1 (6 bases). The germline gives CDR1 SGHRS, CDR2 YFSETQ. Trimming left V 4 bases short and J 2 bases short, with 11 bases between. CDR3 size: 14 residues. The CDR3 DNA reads TGCGCCAGCAGCATACAGGGATTCACAGATACGCAGTATTTT. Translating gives CASSIQGFTDTQYF. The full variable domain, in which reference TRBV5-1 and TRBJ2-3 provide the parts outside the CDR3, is KAGVTQTPRYLIKTRGQQVTLSCSPISGHRSVSWYQQTPGQGLQFLFEYFSETQRNKGNFPGRFSGRQFSNSRSEMNVSTLELGDSALYLCASSIQGFTDTQYFGPGTRLTVL.

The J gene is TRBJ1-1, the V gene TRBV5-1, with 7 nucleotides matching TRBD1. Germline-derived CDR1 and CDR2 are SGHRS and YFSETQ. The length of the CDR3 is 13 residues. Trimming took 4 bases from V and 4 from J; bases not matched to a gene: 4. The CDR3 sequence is CASSADRVTEAFF. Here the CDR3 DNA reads TGCGCCAGCAGCGCAGACAGGGTCACTGAAGCTTTCTTT.

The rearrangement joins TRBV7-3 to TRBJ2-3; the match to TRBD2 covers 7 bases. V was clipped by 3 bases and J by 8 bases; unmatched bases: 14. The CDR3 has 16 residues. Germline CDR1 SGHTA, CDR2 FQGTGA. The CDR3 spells CASSFGLAASSGTQYF. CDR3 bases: TGTGCCAGCAGCTTCGGGCTAGCGGCCTCCTCGGGTACGCAGTATTTT.

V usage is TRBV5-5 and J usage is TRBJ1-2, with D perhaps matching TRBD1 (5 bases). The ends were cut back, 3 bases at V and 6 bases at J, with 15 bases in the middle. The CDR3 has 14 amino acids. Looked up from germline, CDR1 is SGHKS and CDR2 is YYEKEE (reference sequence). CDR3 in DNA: TGTGCCAGCAGCTCCGGGGCTTCAAGCAATGGCTACACCTTC. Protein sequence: CASSSGASSNGYTF.

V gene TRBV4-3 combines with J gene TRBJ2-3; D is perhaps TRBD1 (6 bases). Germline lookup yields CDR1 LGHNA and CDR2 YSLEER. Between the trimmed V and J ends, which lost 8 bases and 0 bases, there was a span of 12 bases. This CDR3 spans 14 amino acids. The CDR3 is CASGIGGSTDTQYF. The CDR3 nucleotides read TGCGCCAGCGGGATAGGGGGTAGCACAGATACGCAGTATTTT.

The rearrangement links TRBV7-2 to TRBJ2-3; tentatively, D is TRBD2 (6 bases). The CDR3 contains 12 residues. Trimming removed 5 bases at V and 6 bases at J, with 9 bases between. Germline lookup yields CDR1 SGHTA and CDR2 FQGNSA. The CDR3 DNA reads TGTGCCAGCAGCGCGGGGTGGGATACGCAGTATTTT. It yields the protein CASSAGWDTQYF.

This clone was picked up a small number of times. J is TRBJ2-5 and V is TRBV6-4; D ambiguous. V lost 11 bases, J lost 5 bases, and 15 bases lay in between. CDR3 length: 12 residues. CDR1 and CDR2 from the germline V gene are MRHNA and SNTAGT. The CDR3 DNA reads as TGTGCCCGCCTCTGCGAGCTTGAGACCCAGTACTTC. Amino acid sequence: CARLCELETQYF.

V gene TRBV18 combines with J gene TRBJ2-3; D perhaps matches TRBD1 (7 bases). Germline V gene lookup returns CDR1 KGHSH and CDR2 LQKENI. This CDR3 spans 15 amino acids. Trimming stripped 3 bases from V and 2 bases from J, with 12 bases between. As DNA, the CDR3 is TGTGCCAGCTCACCTCAGGGGGGCCTCACAGATACGCAGTATTTT. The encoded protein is CASSPQGGLTDTQYF.

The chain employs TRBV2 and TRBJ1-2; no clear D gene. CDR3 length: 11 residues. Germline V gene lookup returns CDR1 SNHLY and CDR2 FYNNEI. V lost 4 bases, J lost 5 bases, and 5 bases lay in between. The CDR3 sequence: CASSVKYGYTF. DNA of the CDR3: TGTGCCAGCAGTGTTAAGTATGGCTACACCTTC.

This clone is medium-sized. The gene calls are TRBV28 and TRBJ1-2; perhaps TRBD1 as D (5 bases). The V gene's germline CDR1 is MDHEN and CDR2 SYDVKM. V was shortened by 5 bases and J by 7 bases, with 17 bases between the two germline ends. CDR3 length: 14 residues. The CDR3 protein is CASSPRTTLFGYTF. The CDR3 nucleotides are TGTGCCAGCAGTCCCCGGACAACGCTCTTTGGCTACACCTTC.

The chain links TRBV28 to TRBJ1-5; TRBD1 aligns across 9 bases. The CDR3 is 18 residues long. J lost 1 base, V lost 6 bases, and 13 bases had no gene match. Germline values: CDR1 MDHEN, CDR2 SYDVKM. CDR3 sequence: CASSLPIGTGSSNQPQHF. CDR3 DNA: TGTGCCAGCAGCCTACCCATCGGGACAGGGTCCAGCAATCAGCCCCAGCATTTT.

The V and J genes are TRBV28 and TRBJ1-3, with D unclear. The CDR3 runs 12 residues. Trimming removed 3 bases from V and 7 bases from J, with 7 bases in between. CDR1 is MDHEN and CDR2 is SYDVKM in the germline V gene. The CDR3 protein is CASSFGLNTIYF. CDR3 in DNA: TGTGCCAGCAGTTTCGGCTTGAACACCATATATTTT.

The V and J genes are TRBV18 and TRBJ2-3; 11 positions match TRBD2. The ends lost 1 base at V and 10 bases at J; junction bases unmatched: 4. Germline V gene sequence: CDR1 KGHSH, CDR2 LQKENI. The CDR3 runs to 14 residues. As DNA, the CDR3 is TGTGCCAGCTCACCACGGACTAGCGGGTGGGCGCAGTATTTT. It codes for CASSPRTSGWAQYF.

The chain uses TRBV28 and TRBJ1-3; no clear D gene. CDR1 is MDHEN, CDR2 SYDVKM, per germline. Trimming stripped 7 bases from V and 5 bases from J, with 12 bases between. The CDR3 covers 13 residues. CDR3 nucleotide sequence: TGTGCCAGCATTGGGGATAGCAGAAACACCATATATTTT. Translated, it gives CASIGDSRNTIYF.

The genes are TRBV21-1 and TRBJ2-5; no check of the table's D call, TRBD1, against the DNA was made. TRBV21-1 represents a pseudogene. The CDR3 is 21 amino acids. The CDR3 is CASSKVSSSSRTGKVGETQYF. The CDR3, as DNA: TGTGCCAGCAGCAAAGTAAGCTCCAGTTCCCGGACAGGAAAAGTCGGAGAGACCCAGTACTTC.

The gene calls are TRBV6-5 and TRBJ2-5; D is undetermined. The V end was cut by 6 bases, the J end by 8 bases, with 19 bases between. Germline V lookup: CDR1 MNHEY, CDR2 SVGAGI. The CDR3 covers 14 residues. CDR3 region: CASSARNPPGTQYF. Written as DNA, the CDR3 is TGTGCCAGCAGCGCTAGGAATCCCCCAGGAACCCAGTACTTC.

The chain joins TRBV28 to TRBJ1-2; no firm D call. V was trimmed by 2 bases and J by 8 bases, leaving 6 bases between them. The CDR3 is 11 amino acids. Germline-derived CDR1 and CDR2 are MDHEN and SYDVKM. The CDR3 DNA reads TGTGCCAGCAGTTTAGGGGTGGGCTACACCTTC. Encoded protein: CASSLGVGYTF.